The clone carrying this T cell receptor (beta chain) was seen a handful of times. Its cognate antigen is unknown. Mismatch with germline at one junction end may stem from a read error. CDR3 length: 15 residues. Germline CDR1 LGHNA, CDR2 YSLEER. The entry originates in a study of cytomegalovirus exposure and HLA in healthy donors. Regarding donors, all were healthy bone marrow donors. Study-wide results and limits: DRB1 had the most TCR associations and HLA-C the fewest, a later analysis found, with rates varying by HLA locus. The HLA-A and HLA-B alleles of most subjects were reportedly predicted accurately from TCR beta sequences.

PCR was performed using 60 Vbeta and 13 Jbeta primers. TCRdb's copy holds only in-frame clones and misses some; the assay was immunoSEQ multiplex PCR. The table lists 120,000 to 150,000 clones, about 80% of them singletons, with 5.1% in the top ten. V and J are TRBV4-3 and TRBJ1-5; 8 positions agree with TRBD1. The source material was PBMCs. The sequence was collected from a male donor in good health and CMV-seronegative. The CDR3 DNA sequence: TGCGCCAGCAGCCAGGACAGGGTAAGCAGTCAGCCCCAGCATTTT. Amino acid sequence: CASSQDRVSSQPQHF.